This TCR beta chain was observed in a study of T-cell reconstitution after alpha-beta-depleted transplantation in children. This clonotype was recorded at least ten times. Library preparation (for TCRbeta) was performed with unique molecular identifiers. TCRdb re-called the PCR reads with MiXCR, one entry per CDR3 protein. The sample has roughly 220,000 distinct CDR3 sequences, about 9.6% seen once. The CDR3 totals 17 residues. After removal of 6 bases from V and 0 bases from J, the junction contained 15 bases not matched to a gene. In germline, CDR1 is DFQATT, CDR2 SNEGSKA (reference sequence). The chain recombines TRBV20-1 with TRBJ2-3; 7 bases match TRBD2. Here the sequenced sample was PBMCs from the stem cell graft donor, taken from the stem cell graft. The origin of this receptor is a human donor who donated a stem cell graft to a child with SCID. DNA for the CDR3: TGCAGTGCCACCGCGTCGGGGGGTGGAATTAGCACAGATACGCAGTATTTT. It is translated as CSATASGGGISTDTQYF.